This T cell receptor beta chain was retrieved from a study of graft-versus-host responses after intestinal transplantation. Looking at the study overall: Each recipient received a multivisceral, liver-intestinal, or isolated intestinal graft.

Comments on this clone: The antigen remains undetermined.

Assay: immunoSEQ multiplex PCR; the TCRdb copy retains only in-frame clones and omits some. The data show about 51,000 clones, roughly 90% seen once. Study findings and constraints: Among circulating GvH clones, peak levels were associated with early post-transplant declines in HvG clones. Some GvH clones appeared in ileal mucosa or blood before recipient bone marrow.

The clonotype was recovered from a human donor who was the organ donor for an intestinal transplant. The sample was unstimulated CD4+ T cells sorted from spleen or lymph node cells, taken before transplant.

CDR3 in DNA: TGCGCCAGCGGTGTGCGAGACACTGAAGCTTTCTTT. Residues: CASGVRDTEAFF. The chain is built from TRBV5-1 and TRBJ1-1; D ambiguous. Germline loops: CDR1 SGHRS, CDR2 YFSETQ. With 7 bases removed from V and 3 bases from J, the gap between germline ends came to 10 bases. The CDR3 spans 12 residues. The full variable domain, rest sourced from reference TRBV5-1 and TRBJ1-1, is KAGVTQTPRYLIKTRGQQVTLSCSPISGHRSVSWYQQTPGQGLQFLFEYFSETQRNKGNFPGRFSGRQFSNSRSEMNVSTLELGDSALYLCASGVRDTEAFFGQGTRLTVV.